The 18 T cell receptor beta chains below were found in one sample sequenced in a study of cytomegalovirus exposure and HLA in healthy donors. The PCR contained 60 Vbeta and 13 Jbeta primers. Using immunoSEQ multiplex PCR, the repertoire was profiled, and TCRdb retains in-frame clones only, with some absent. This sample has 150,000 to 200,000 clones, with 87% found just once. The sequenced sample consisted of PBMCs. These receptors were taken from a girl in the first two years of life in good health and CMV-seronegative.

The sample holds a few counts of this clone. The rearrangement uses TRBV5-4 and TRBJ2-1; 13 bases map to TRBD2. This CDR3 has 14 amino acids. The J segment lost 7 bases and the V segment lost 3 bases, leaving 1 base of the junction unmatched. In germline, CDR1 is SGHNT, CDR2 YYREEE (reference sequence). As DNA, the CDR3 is TGTGCCAGCAGCTCGGGACTAGCGGGAAATGAGCAGTTCTTC. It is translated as CASSSGLAGNEQFF.

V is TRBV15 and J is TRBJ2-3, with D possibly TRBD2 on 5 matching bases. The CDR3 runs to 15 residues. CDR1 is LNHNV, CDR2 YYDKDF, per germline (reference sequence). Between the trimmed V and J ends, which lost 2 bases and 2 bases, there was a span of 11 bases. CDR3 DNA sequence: TGTGCCACCAGCAGAACTAGGCAGTTCACAGATACGCAGTATTTT. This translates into CATSRTRQFTDTQYF.

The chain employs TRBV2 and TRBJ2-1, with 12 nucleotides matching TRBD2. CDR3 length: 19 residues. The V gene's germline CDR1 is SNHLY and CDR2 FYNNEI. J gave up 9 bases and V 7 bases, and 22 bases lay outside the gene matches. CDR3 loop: CASIYYRGTGTSGLAEQFF. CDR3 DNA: TGTGCCAGCATTTATTATAGGGGCACCGGGACTAGCGGGTTAGCTGAGCAGTTCTTC.

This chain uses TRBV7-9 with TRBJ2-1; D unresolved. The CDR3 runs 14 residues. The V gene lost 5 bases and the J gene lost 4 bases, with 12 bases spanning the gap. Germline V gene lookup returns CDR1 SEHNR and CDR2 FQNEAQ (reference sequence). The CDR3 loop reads CASSPGRSYNEQFF. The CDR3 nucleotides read TGTGCCAGCAGCCCCGGTCGCTCTTACAATGAGCAGTTCTTC.

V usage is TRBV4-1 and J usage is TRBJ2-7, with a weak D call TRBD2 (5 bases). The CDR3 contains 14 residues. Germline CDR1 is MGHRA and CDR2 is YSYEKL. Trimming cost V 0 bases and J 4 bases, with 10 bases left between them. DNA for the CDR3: TGCGCCAGCAGCCAAGACGGGGAATTATACGAGCAGTACTTC. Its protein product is CASSQDGELYEQYF.

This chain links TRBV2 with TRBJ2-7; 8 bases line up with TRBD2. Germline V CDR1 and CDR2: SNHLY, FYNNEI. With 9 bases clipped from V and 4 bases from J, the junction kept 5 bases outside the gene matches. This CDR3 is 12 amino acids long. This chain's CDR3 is CASSGNPYEQYF. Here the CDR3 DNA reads TGTGCCAGTAGCGGGAACCCTTACGAGCAGTACTTC. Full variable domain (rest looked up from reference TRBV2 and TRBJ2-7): EPEVTQTPSHQVTQMGQEVILRCVPISNHLYFYWYRQILGQKVEFLVSFYNNEISEKSEIFDDQFSVERPDGSNFTLKIRSTKLEDSAMYFCASSGNPYEQYFGPGTRLTVT.

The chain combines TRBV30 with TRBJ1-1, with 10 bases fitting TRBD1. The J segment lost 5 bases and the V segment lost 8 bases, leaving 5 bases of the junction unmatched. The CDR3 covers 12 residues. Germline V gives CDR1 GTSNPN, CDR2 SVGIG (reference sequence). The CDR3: CARTGGLTEAFF. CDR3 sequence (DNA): TGTGCCCGGACAGGGGGTTTAACTGAAGCTTTCTTT.

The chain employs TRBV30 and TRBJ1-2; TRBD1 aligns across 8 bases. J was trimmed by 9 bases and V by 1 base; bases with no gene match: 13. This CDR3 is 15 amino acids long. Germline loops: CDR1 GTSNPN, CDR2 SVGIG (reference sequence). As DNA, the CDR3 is TGTGCCTGGAGTGCCTGGACAGGGAGCGACAGAAGCTACACCTTC. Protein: CAWSAWTGSDRSYTF.

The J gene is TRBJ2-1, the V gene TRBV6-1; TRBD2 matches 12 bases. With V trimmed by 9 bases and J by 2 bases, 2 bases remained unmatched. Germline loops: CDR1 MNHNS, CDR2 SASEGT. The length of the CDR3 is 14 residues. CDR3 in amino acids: CASRTSGTYNEQFF. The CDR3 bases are TGTGCCAGTCGGACTAGCGGGACCTACAATGAGCAGTTCTTC.

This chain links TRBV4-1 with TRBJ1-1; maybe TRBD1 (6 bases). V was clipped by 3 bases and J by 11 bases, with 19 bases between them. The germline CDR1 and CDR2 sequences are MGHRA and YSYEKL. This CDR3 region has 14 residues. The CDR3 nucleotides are TGCGCCAGCAGCCATCCGGCCAGGGGAGTAATGGCTTTCTTT. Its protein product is CASSHPARGVMAFF.

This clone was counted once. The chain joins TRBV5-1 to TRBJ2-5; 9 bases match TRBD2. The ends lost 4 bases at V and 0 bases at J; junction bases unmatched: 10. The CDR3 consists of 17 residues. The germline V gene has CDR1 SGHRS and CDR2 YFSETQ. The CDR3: CASSIAPSGMYQETQYF. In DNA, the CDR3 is TGCGCCAGCAGCATTGCCCCTAGCGGGATGTACCAAGAGACCCAGTACTTC.

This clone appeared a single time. CDR3: CASSDRVMGGSPLHF. The CDR3 DNA is TGTGCCAGCAGTGACAGGGTTATGGGGGGTTCACCCCTCCACTTT. This chain uses TRBV6-1 with TRBJ1-6; the D gene is possibly TRBD1 (5 bases). Germline assignment: CDR1 MNHNS and CDR2 SASEGT. Trimming removed 3 bases at V and 9 bases at J, with 15 bases between. CDR3 length: 15 residues.

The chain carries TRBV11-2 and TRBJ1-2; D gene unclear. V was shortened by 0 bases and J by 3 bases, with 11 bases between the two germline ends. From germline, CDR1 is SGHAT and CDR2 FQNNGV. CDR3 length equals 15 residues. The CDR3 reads CASSLDPPVDYGYTF. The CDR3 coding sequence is TGTGCCAGCAGCTTAGATCCTCCGGTCGACTATGGCTACACCTTC.

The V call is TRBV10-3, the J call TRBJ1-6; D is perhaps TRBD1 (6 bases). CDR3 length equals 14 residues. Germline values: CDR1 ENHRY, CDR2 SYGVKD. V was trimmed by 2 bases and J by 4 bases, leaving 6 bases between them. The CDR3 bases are TGTGCCATCAGTGAGGGACAGTATAATTCACCCCTCCACTTT. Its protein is CAISEGQYNSPLHF.

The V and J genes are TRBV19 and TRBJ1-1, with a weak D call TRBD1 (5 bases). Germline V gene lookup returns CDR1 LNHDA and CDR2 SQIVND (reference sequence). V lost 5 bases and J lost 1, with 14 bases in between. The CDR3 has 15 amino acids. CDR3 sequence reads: CASSDLRVTNTEAFF. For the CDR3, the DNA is TGTGCCAGTAGTGACCTCAGGGTTACGAACACTGAAGCTTTCTTT.

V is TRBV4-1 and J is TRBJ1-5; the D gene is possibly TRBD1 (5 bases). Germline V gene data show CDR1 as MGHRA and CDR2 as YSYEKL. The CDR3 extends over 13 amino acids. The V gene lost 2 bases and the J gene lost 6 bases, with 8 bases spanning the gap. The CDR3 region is CASSQPGIQPQHF. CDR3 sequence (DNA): TGCGCCAGCAGCCAACCAGGGATTCAGCCCCAGCATTTT.

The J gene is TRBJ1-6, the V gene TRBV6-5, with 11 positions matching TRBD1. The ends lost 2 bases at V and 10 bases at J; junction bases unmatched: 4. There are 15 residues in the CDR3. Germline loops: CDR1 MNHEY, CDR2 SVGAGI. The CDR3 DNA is TGTGCCAGCAGTTACACGGACAGGGGGCGATCACCCCTCCACTTT. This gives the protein CASSYTDRGRSPLHF.

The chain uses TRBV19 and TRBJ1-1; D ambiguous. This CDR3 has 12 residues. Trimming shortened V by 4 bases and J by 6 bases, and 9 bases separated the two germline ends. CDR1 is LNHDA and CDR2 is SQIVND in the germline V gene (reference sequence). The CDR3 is CASSNGRAEAFF. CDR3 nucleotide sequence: TGTGCCAGTAGTAATGGTCGGGCTGAAGCTTTCTTT.